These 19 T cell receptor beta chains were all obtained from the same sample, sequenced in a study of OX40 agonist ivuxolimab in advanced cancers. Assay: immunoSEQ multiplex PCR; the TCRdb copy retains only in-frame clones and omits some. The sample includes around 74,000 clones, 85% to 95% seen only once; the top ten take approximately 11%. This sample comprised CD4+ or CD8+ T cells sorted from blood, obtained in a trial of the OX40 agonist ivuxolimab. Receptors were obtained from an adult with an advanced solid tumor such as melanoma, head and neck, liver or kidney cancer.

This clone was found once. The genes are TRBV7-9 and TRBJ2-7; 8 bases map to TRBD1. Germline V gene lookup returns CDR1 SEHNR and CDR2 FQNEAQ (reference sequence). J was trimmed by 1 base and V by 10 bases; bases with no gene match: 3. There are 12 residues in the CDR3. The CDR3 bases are TGTGCCACCACAGGGGGGTCCTACGAGCAGTACTTC. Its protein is CATTGGSYEQYF.

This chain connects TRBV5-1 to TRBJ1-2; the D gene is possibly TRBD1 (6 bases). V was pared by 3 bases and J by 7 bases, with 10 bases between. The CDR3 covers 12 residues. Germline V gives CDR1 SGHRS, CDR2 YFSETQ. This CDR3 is CASSSGGGGYTF. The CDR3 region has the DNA TGCGCCAGCAGCTCCGGGGGCGGTGGCTACACCTTC.

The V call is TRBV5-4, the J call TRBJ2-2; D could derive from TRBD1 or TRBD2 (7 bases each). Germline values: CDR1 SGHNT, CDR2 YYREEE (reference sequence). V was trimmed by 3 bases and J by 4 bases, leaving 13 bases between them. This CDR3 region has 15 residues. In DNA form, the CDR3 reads TGTGCCAGCAGCTCACAGGGGAGGGGCACCGGGGAGCTGTTTTTT. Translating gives CASSSQGRGTGELFF.

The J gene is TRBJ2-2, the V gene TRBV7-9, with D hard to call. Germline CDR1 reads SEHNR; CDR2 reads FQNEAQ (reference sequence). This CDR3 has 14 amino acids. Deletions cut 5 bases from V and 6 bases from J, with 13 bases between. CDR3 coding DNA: TGTGCCAGCAGCCGGGCCCTCGAGGCCGGGGAGCTGTTTTTT. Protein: CASSRALEAGELFF.

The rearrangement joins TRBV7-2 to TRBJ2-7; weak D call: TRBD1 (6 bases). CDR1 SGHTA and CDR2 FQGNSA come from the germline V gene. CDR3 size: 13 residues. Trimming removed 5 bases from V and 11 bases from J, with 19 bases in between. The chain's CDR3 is CASSKWTDPGKYF. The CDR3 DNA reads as TGTGCCAGCAGCAAATGGACAGACCCAGGGAAGTACTTC.

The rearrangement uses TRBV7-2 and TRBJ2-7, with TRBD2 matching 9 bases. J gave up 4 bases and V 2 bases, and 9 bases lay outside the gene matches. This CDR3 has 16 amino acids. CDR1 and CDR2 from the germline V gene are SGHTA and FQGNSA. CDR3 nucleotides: TGTGCCAGCAGCTTACTTCCCAGCGGGGGGATGTACGAGCAGTACTTC. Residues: CASSLLPSGGMYEQYF.

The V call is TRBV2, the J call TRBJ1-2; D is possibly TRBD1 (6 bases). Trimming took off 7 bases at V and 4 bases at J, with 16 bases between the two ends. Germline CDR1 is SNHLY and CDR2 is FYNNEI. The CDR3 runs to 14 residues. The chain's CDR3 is CASIPGGAVYGYTF. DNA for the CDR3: TGTGCCAGCATCCCGGGGGGGGCCGTCTATGGCTACACCTTC.

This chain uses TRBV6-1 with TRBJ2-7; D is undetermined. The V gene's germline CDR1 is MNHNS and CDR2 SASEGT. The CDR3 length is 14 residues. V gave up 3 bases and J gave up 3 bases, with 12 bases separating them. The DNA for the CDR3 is TGTGCCAGCAGTGATTTTTTAAACCACTACGAGCAGTACTTC. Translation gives CASSDFLNHYEQYF.

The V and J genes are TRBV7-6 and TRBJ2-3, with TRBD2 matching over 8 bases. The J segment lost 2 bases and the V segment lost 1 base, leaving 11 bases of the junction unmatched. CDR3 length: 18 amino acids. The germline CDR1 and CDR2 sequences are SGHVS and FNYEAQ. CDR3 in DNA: TGTGCCAGCAGCTTAGGCATCGGGGGGACTAGTCCCACAGATACGCAGTATTTT. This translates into CASSLGIGGTSPTDTQYF.

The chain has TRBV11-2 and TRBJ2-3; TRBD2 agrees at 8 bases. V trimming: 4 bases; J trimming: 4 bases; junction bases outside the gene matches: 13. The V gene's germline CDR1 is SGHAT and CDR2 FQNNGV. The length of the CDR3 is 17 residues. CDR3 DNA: TGTGCCAGCAGCTCCTGGGCCTTAGCGGGGAACGCAGATACGCAGTATTTT. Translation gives CASSSWALAGNADTQYF.

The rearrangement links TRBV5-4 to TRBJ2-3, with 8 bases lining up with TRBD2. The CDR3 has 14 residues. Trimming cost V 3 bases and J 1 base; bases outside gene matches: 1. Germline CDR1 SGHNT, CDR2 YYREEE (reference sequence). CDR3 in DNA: TGTGCCAGCAGCTCACTAGCGGGCACAGATACGCAGTATTTT. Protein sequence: CASSSLAGTDTQYF.

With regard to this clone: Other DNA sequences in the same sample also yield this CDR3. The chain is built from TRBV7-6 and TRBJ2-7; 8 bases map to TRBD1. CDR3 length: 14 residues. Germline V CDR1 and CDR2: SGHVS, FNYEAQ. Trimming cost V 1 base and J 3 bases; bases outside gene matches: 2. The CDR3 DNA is TGTGCCAGCAGCTTAGGCGGACAGGGCTACGAGCAGTACTTC. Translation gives CASSLGGQGYEQYF.

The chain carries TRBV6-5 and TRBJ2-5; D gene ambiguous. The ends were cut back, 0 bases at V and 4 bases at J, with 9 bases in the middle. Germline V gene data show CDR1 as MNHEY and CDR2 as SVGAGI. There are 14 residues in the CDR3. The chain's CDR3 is CASSYSNSLETQYF. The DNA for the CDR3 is TGTGCCAGCAGTTACTCAAATTCTTTAGAGACCCAGTACTTC.

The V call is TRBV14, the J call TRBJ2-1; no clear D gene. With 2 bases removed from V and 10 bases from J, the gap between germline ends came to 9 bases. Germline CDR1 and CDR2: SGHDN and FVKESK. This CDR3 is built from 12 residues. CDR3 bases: TGTGCCAGCAGCCAATTTGTCAGGGAGCAGTTCTTC. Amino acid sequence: CASSQFVREQFF.

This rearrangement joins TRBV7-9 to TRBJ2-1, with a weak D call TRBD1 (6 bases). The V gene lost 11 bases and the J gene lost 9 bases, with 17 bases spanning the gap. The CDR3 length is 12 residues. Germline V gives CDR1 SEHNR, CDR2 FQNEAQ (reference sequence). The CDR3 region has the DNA TGTGCCGCCGGAGTGGGGGCGAGTGAGCAGTTCTTC. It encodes CAAGVGASEQFF. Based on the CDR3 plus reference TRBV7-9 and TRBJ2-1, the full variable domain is DTGVSQNPRHKITKRGQNVTFRCDPISEHNRLYWYRQTLGQGPEFLTYFQNEAQLEKSRLLSDRFSAERPKGSFSTLEIQRTEQGDSAMYLCAAGVGASEQFFGPGTRLTVL.

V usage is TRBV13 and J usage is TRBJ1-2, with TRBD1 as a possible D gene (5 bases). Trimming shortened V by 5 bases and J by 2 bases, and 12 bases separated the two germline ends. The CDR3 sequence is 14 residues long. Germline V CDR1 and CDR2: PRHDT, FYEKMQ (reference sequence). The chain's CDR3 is CASSTGRGNYGYTF. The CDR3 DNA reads TGTGCCAGCAGCACCGGGAGGGGAAACTATGGCTACACCTTC.

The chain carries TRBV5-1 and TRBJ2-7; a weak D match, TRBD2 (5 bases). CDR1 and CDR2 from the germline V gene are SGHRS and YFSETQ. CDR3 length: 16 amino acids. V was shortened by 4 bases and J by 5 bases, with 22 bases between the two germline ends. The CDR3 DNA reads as TGCGCCAGCAGCCCCGAGAGAGGGCAGCTTCTTGACGAGCAGTACTTC. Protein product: CASSPERGQLLDEQYF.

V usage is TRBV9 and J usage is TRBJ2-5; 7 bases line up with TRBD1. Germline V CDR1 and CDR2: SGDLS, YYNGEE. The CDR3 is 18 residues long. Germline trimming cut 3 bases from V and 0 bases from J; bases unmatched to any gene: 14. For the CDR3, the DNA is TGTGCCAGCAGCGCACACTCGACAGGGATCGGGTACCAAGAGACCCAGTACTTC. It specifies CASSAHSTGIGYQETQYF.

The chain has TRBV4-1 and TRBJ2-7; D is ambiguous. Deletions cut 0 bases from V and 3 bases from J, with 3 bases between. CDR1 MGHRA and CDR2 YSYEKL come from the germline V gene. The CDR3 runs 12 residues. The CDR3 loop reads CASSQEGYEQYF. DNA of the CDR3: TGCGCCAGCAGCCAAGAGGGCTACGAGCAGTACTTC.